This T cell receptor beta chain was retrieved from a study of T cell repertoires in cytomegalovirus infection. Study-level information: Evidence of both CMV infection and a matching HLA type came from public TCR beta signatures. Study-wide findings and caveats: The ex vivo response was dominated by HLA-C-restricted CMV-specific TCR beta clonotypes. Identification of carriers of CMV plus the relevant HLA was achieved through cumulative public TCR beta family frequency.

As concerns this clonotype: Its cognate antigen is unknown.

In TCRdb, the reads were re-called with MiXCR into one record per CDR3 protein. The repertoire holds some 600,000 distinct CDR3 sequences, with 20% to 25% as singletons. This CDR3 contains 11 residues. CDR1 MDHEN and CDR2 SYDVKM come from the germline V gene. Trimming shortened V by 8 bases and J by 10 bases, and 12 bases separated the two germline ends. The V gene is TRBV28, the J gene TRBJ2-1; no reliable D call. Sequenced input: CD8+ T cells from PBMCs. This sequence originates from a human donor in good health (CMV status not recorded). Some clones in this sample may be carry-over from other donors' samples. DNA of the CDR3: TGTGCCAGCCAGGATACCTTCGAGCAGTTCTTC. Translating gives CASQDTFEQFF.